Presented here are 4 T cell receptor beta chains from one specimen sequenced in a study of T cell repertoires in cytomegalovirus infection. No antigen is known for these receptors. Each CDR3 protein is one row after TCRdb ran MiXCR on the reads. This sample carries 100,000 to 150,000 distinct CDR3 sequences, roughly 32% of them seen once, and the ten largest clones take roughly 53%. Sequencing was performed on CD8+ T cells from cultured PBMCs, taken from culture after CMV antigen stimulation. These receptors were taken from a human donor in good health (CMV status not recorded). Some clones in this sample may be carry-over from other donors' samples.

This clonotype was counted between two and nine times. The CDR3 protein is CASSALGGEAGGKLFF. The CDR3 DNA reads TGTGCCAGCAGCGCCCTAGGAGGGGAGGCAGGAGGAAAACTGTTTTTT. The J gene is TRBJ1-4, the V gene TRBV9; possibly TRBD1 for D (5 bases). Germline assignment: CDR1 SGDLS and CDR2 YYNGEE. This CDR3 has 16 residues. V was clipped by 3 bases and J by 10 bases, with 22 bases between them.

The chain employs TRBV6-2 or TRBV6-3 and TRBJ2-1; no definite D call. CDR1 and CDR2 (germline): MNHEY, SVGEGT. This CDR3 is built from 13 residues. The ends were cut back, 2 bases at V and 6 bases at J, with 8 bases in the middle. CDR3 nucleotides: TGTGCCAGCAGTTACCGGCTTGTCAATGAGCAGTTCTTC. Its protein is CASSYRLVNEQFF.

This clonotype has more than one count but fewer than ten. The CDR3 region has the DNA TGTGCCAGTCTCACCCGACTAGCGGGGCGAAACCCGTTCTTC. The encoded protein is CASLTRLAGRNPFF. V usage is TRBV19 and J usage is TRBJ2-1, with 11 bases that match TRBD2. The germline V gene has CDR1 LNHDA and CDR2 SQIVND (reference sequence). CDR3 size: 14 residues. V lost 8 bases, J lost 15 bases, and 15 bases stayed unmatched.

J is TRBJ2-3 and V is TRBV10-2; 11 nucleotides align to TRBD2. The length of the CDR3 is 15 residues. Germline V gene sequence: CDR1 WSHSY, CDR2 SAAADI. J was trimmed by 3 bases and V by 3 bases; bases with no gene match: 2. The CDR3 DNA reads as TGCGCCAGCAGTGAACTAGCGGGGGAGACAGATACGCAGTATTTT. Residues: CASSELAGETDTQYF.